A selection of T cell receptor beta chains follows, all from one sample in a study of identical twins. TCRdb re-called the 5' RACE reads through MiXCR, storing one row per CDR3 protein. The table records approximately 700,000 distinct CDR3 sequences, 15% to 20% of them present only once. These same data were also listed under a study on T cells expressing NK-cell markers.

Specimen: PBMCs. All receptors come from a woman younger than 35 in good health. CDR3s include the opening cysteine and the closing phenylalanine or tryptophan. D genes are given only for firm matches. The listing skips clone size in some rows; elsewhere it reads once, few, many or a size class.

J: TRBJ2-3
V: TRBV20-1
size: few
D: TRBD2
CDR3: CSAPQRGSTDTQYF
DNA: TGCAGTGCCCCCCAGCGGGGGAGCACAGATACGCAGTATTTT

J: TRBJ2-7
V: TRBV20-1
size: -
D: TRBD2
CDR3: CSARSGTLDYEQYF
DNA: TGCAGTGCTAGAAGCGGGACCCTTGACTACGAGCAGTACTTC

J: TRBJ2-7
V: TRBV12-3/TRBV12-4
size: -
D: TRBD2
CDR3: CASSPGVAGAYEQYF
DNA: TGTGCCAGCAGCCCCGGGGTAGCGGGAGCCTACGAGCAGTACTTC

J: TRBJ2-5
V: TRBV10-3
size: -
D: TRBD2
CDR3: CAAQPQRGGRETQYF
DNA: TGTGCCGCCCAGCCGCAGCGGGGGGGCAGGGAGACCCAGTACTTC

J: TRBJ2-1
V: TRBV9
size: few
D: TRBD2
CDR3: CASNQGTSGGRGEQFF
DNA: TGTGCCAGTAATCAGGGGACTAGCGGGGGGCGCGGTGAGCAGTTCTTC

J: TRBJ2-7
V: TRBV20-1
size: few
D: -
CDR3: CSTGSSYEQYF
DNA: TGCAGTACAGGGTCCTCCTACGAGCAGTACTTC

J: TRBJ2-1
V: TRBV6-2/TRBV6-3
size: -
D: -
CDR3: CASSYDSFHEQFF
DNA: TGTGCCAGCAGTTACGACAGTTTCCATGAGCAGTTCTTC

J: TRBJ2-1
V: TRBV15
size: many
D: -
CDR3: CATSRDPGNYNEQFF
DNA: TGTGCCACCAGCAGAGATCCGGGAAACTACAATGAGCAGTTCTTC

J: TRBJ2-2
V: TRBV5-1
size: -
D: -
CDR3: CASSFGQYAGELFF
DNA: TGCGCCAGCAGCTTCGGACAGTACGCCGGGGAGCTGTTTTTT

J: TRBJ2-1
V: TRBV11-2
size: -
D: TRBD1
CDR3: CASSTQTGHPYNEQFF
DNA: TGTGCCAGCAGCACCCAGACAGGGCACCCCTACAATGAGCAGTTCTTC

J: TRBJ1-1
V: TRBV10-3
size: few
D: -
CDR3: CAIRPDSEIAEAFF
DNA: TGTGCCATCCGCCCGGACAGCGAAATAGCTGAAGCTTTCTTT

J: TRBJ2-2
V: TRBV6-1
size: -
D: -
CDR3: CASSRDANTGELFF
DNA: TGTGCCAGCAGTCGGGATGCGAACACCGGGGAGCTGTTTTTT

J: TRBJ2-1
V: TRBV12-3/TRBV12-4
size: -
D: TRBD2
CDR3: CASSLAGLVVDEQFF
DNA: TGTGCCAGCAGTTTGGCGGGACTAGTGGTCGATGAGCAGTTCTTC

J: TRBJ1-2
V: TRBV10-3
size: -
D: -
CDR3: CAIRGTRGYGYTF
DNA: TGTGCCATCAGGGGGACCAGGGGCTATGGCTACACCTTC

J: TRBJ1-3
V: TRBV11-2
size: -
D: -
CDR3: CASSLRTTASGNTIYF
DNA: TGTGCCAGCAGCTTAAGGACGACGGCGTCCGGAAACACCATATATTTT

J: TRBJ2-1
V: TRBV4-2
size: -
D: -
CDR3: CASSRDRTYNEQFF
DNA: TGTGCCAGCAGCCGAGACAGGACCTACAATGAGCAGTTCTTC

J: TRBJ2-5
V: TRBV6-5
size: -
D: -
CDR3: CASSSRDAQETQYF
DNA: TGTGCCAGCAGTTCCCGGGACGCACAAGAGACCCAGTACTTC

J: TRBJ2-7
V: TRBV12-3/TRBV12-4
size: few
D: TRBD1
CDR3: CASSKGQGLYEQYF
DNA: TGTGCCAGCAGTAAGGGACAGGGTTTGTACGAGCAGTACTTC

J: TRBJ2-2
V: TRBV25-1
size: few
D: -
CDR3: CASSVTTGTSTGELFF
DNA: TGTGCCAGCAGTGTAACTACCGGGACATCCACCGGGGAGCTGTTTTTT

J: TRBJ1-1
V: TRBV28
size: few
D: -
CDR3: CASSLSTVRLAFF
DNA: TGTGCCAGCAGTTTATCTACAGTGCGACTAGCTTTCTTT

J: TRBJ2-1
V: TRBV20-1
size: -
D: TRBD2
CDR3: CSATLTSGYNEQFF
DNA: TGCAGTGCAACTCTAACTAGCGGTTACAATGAGCAGTTCTTC

J: TRBJ1-2
V: TRBV20-1
size: few
D: -
CDR3: CSARGREAHYGYTF
DNA: TGCAGTGCTAGAGGGCGCGAGGCTCACTATGGCTACACCTTC

J: TRBJ2-1
V: TRBV10-3
size: few
D: TRBD1
CDR3: CAISTGQGSGEQFF
DNA: TGTGCCATCAGCACGGGACAGGGGTCGGGTGAGCAGTTCTTC

J: TRBJ2-1
V: TRBV18
size: -
D: -
CDR3: CASSPSSGFHEQFF
DNA: TGTGCCAGCTCACCATCCTCGGGGTTCCATGAGCAGTTCTTC

J: TRBJ2-5
V: TRBV20-1
size: few
D: TRBD1
CDR3: CSAREVAGGETQYF
DNA: TGCAGTGCTAGAGAAGTGGCAGGGGGAGAGACCCAGTACTTC

J: TRBJ2-5
V: TRBV5-6
size: few
D: TRBD2
CDR3: CASSLGGAGESGGTQYF
DNA: TGTGCCAGCAGCCTTGGTGGAGCGGGGGAGTCCGGTGGGACCCAGTACTTC

J: TRBJ2-1
V: TRBV5-1
size: many
D: -
CDR3: CASSLAGLNEQFF
DNA: TGCGCCAGCAGCTTGGCGGGCTTGAATGAGCAGTTCTTC

J: TRBJ1-2
V: TRBV12-3/TRBV12-4
size: many
D: -
CDR3: CASSYGPNYGYTF
DNA: TGTGCCAGCAGCTACGGGCCTAACTATGGCTACACCTTC

J: TRBJ2-7
V: TRBV28
size: many
D: TRBD2
CDR3: CASSLPPGSGGDEQYF
DNA: TGTGCCAGCAGTTTACCTCCTGGTAGCGGGGGTGACGAGCAGTACTTC

J: TRBJ2-1
V: TRBV6-2/TRBV6-3
size: -
D: TRBD1
CDR3: CASSSLRTGDYNEQFF
DNA: TGTGCCAGCAGTTCCCTAAGGACAGGGGACTACAATGAGCAGTTCTTC

J: TRBJ2-7
V: TRBV20-1
size: -
D: TRBD2
CDR3: CSASGLAGVNEQYF
DNA: TGCAGTGCTAGCGGACTAGCGGGAGTGAACGAGCAGTACTTC

J: TRBJ2-7
V: TRBV7-9
size: many
D: TRBD1
CDR3: CASSPRGQGYEQYF
DNA: TGTGCCAGCAGTCCACGCGGACAGGGCTACGAGCAGTACTTC

J: TRBJ1-2
V: TRBV12-3/TRBV12-4
size: -
D: -
CDR3: CASSLGKNYGYTF
DNA: TGTGCCAGCAGCTTGGGAAAAAACTATGGCTACACCTTC

J: TRBJ2-3
V: TRBV5-5
size: few
D: TRBD1
CDR3: CASSWDRQEYF
DNA: TGTGCCAGCAGCTGGGACAGACAGGAGTATTTT

J: TRBJ2-4
V: TRBV12-3/TRBV12-4
size: -
D: -
CDR3: CASSPGRRNIQYF
DNA: TGTGCCAGCAGTCCGGGGAGGCGGAACATTCAGTACTTC

J: TRBJ2-3
V: TRBV4-3
size: few
D: -
CDR3: CASSQTIRTDTQYF
DNA: TGCGCCAGCAGCCAGACCATCCGGACAGATACGCAGTATTTT

J: TRBJ1-1
V: TRBV29-1
size: -
D: -
CDR3: CSVERAYTEAFF
DNA: TGCAGCGTTGAGCGCGCTTACACTGAAGCTTTCTTT

J: TRBJ2-1
V: TRBV12-3/TRBV12-4
size: few
D: -
CDR3: CASSFGVVGYNEQFF
DNA: TGTGCCAGCAGTTTCGGTGTGGTAGGCTACAATGAGCAGTTCTTC

J: TRBJ2-5
V: TRBV5-1
size: -
D: TRBD1
CDR3: CASSLGQGPRGETQYF
DNA: TGCGCCAGCAGCTTGGGACAGGGGCCACGGGGAGAGACCCAGTACTTC

J: TRBJ2-1
V: TRBV2
size: -
D: -
CDR3: CTSSLEGGGPRSSYNEQFF
DNA: TGTACCAGCAGTTTAGAGGGGGGTGGGCCCCGGAGCTCCTACAATGAGCAGTTCTTC

J: TRBJ2-7
V: TRBV20-1
size: few
D: -
CDR3: CSANGPNYEQYF
DNA: TGCAGTGCAAATGGACCCAACTACGAGCAGTACTTC

J: TRBJ2-7
V: TRBV5-1
size: -
D: -
CDR3: CASSLVGGRMDEQYF
DNA: TGCGCCAGCAGCTTGGTGGGCGGCAGGATGGACGAGCAGTACTTC